This passage covers 18 T cell receptor beta chains from one sample sequenced in a study of T cell responses to AZD1222 COVID-19 vaccine (dated by TCRdb to the early 2020s). Library construction relied on the immunoSEQ multiplex PCR assay. TCRdb provides this immuneACCESS table in a form limited to in-frame rearrangements. Some clones are lacking; in checked studies, under half of them reflect an unresolved V gene, and why the rest are absent is not known. The sample table includes about 140,000 clones. The leading ten clones occupy about 2.2% of the sample. The sample's time point label, in plain terms: baseline before first vaccination. Sequenced material: peripheral blood. These receptors all come from an adult in good health.

The rearrangement links TRBV5-6 to TRBJ2-2; D uncertain. Germline V gene lookup returns CDR1 SGHDT and CDR2 YYEEEE. The CDR3 totals 15 residues. V was clipped by 0 bases and J by 2 bases, with 8 bases between them. The CDR3 spells CASSLVSVNTGELFF. The CDR3 DNA reads as TGTGCCAGCAGCTTGGTGTCAGTAAACACCGGGGAGCTGTTTTTT.

V usage is TRBV28 and J usage is TRBJ1-5, with 10 bases that match TRBD1. CDR3 length: 12 residues. The germline CDR1 and CDR2 sequences are MDHEN and SYDVKM. With 10 bases clipped from V and 10 bases from J, the junction kept 7 bases outside the gene matches. The CDR3 reads CATWTGGFPQHF. CDR3 coding DNA: TGTGCCACATGGACAGGGGGTTTTCCCCAGCATTTT.

The chain has TRBV3-1 (or the pseudogene TRBV3-2) and TRBJ1-1; D may be TRBD1 (5 bases). V dropped 0 bases and J dropped 4 bases, with 12 bases sitting between them. The CDR3 contains 15 residues. Germline CDR1 LGHDT, CDR2 YNNKEL (reference sequence). The CDR3 coding sequence is TGTGCCAGCAGCCAAGATGGGGGGTTGTTCACTGAAGCTTTCTTT. Its protein is CASSQDGGLFTEAFF.

This chain connects TRBV6-5 to TRBJ1-3; D perhaps matches TRBD1 (5 bases). V lost 10 bases and J 0 bases, leaving 13 bases between the germline ends. This CDR3 is 14 amino acids long. Germline values: CDR1 MNHEY, CDR2 SVGAGI. The CDR3 region has the DNA TGTGCCACCAAGACAGTCCTCTCTGGAAACACCATATATTTT. Encoded protein: CATKTVLSGNTIYF.

The gene calls are TRBV19 and TRBJ1-4; D remains unclear. V was cut by 3 bases and J by 0 bases, with 8 bases left in between. The germline V gene has CDR1 LNHDA and CDR2 SQIVND (reference sequence). This CDR3 contains 15 residues. The CDR3 here is CASSIVGATNEKLFF. As DNA, the CDR3 is TGTGCCAGTAGTATTGTGGGAGCAACTAATGAAAAACTGTTTTTT. Variable domain in full (rest from reference TRBV19 and TRBJ1-4): DGGITQSPKYLFRKEGQNVTLSCEQNLNHDAMYWYRQDPGQGLRLIYYSQIVNDFQKGDIAEGYSVSREKKESFPLTVTSAQKNPTAFYLCASSIVGATNEKLFFGSGTQLSVL.

The chain joins TRBV28 to TRBJ1-5; D is uncertain. CDR1 and CDR2 (germline): MDHEN, SYDVKM. The CDR3 totals 13 residues. V was trimmed by 4 bases and J by 3 bases, leaving 7 bases between them. The DNA of the CDR3 is TGTGCCAGCAGTTCCCCCTCCAATCAGCCCCAGCATTTT. It is translated as CASSSPSNQPQHF.

This chain uses TRBV6-4 with TRBJ1-4; possible D gene TRBD1, 5 bases. V was cut by 8 bases and J by 5 bases, with 18 bases left in between. The CDR3 extends over 15 amino acids. Per the germline V gene, CDR1 is MRHNA and CDR2 is SNTAGT. The DNA of the CDR3 is TGTGCCAGCGTCCGGGACCGCTTAAGAAATGAAAAACTGTTTTTT. Translating it yields CASVRDRLRNEKLFF.

This chain joins TRBV27 and TRBJ2-1; the D call may be TRBD1 or TRBD2 (5 bases each). This CDR3 spans 15 amino acids. Germline values: CDR1 MNHEY, CDR2 SMNVEV (reference sequence). Trimming cost V 5 bases and J 6 bases, with 17 bases left between them. This CDR3 is CASSPLGVPSNEQFF. The CDR3, as DNA: TGTGCCAGCAGTCCCCTGGGGGTCCCGAGCAATGAGCAGTTCTTC.

The chain recombines TRBV11-3 with TRBJ2-3; D call uncertain. The germline gives CDR1 SGHNT, CDR2 YENEEA. Trimming took 5 bases from V and 2 from J, leaving 5 bases between them. The CDR3 is made up of 12 amino acids. Here the CDR3 DNA reads TGTGCCAGCAGCCTCCACACAGATACGCAGTATTTT. Encoded protein: CASSLHTDTQYF.

This chain connects TRBV5-4 to TRBJ2-3; 15 nucleotides match TRBD2. V lost 4 bases, J lost 0 bases, and 3 bases stayed unmatched. Germline V gene sequence: CDR1 SGHNT, CDR2 YYREEE (reference sequence). CDR3 length: 17 amino acids. CDR3 nucleotide sequence: TGTGCCAGCAGCACGGGACTAGCGGGGGGAAGCACAGATACGCAGTATTTT. Its protein product is CASSTGLAGGSTDTQYF.

This chain joins TRBV7-8 and TRBJ1-5; D might be TRBD1 (6 bases). Germline lookup yields CDR1 SGHVS and CDR2 FQNEAQ. The CDR3 runs to 15 residues. V was shortened by 3 bases and J by 0 bases, with 9 bases between the two germline ends. CDR3 loop: CASSLDSYSNQPQHF. CDR3 sequence (DNA): TGTGCCAGCAGCTTGGACAGCTATAGCAATCAGCCCCAGCATTTT.

V is TRBV6-2 or TRBV6-3 and J is TRBJ1-4; TRBD1 is a possible D gene (5 bases). Germline loops: CDR1 MNHEY, CDR2 SVGEGT. The CDR3 totals 11 residues. The V end was cut by 5 bases, the J end by 14 bases, with 12 bases between. The CDR3 loop is CASSPGFGLFF. The DNA of the CDR3 is TGTGCCAGCAGTCCAGGGTTCGGGCTGTTTTTT.

CDR3 DNA: TGCGCCAGCAGCTTGGACAATAGCAATCAGCCCCAGCATTTT. The encoded protein is CASSLDNSNQPQHF. V usage is TRBV5-1 and J usage is TRBJ1-5; D is ambiguous. Germline V lookup: CDR1 SGHRS, CDR2 YFSETQ. Trimming removed 0 bases at V and 0 bases at J, with 4 bases between. The CDR3 runs to 14 residues.

The chain has TRBV2 and TRBJ1-2; 9 nucleotides match TRBD1. Germline V gene data show CDR1 as SNHLY and CDR2 as FYNNEI. The V segment lost 7 bases and the J segment 1 base; nucleotides outside the gene matches: 7. The CDR3 spans 15 residues. The CDR3 sequence: CASKMGTGHNYGYTF. Written as DNA, the CDR3 is TGTGCCAGCAAAATGGGGACAGGGCATAACTATGGCTACACCTTC.

This chain links TRBV4-1 with TRBJ2-2; D remains unclear. Germline CDR1 is MGHRA and CDR2 is YSYEKL. The CDR3 loop spans 14 amino acids. V lost 3 bases to trimming and J lost 6 bases, with 11 bases between them. The CDR3 region is CASSHPDTAGELFF. CDR3 nucleotide sequence: TGCGCCAGCAGCCATCCCGACACGGCCGGGGAGCTGTTTTTT.

The chain links TRBV9 to TRBJ1-3, with 7 bases matching TRBD1. The germline V gene has CDR1 SGDLS and CDR2 YYNGEE. V was pared by 4 bases and J by 7 bases, with 11 bases of the junction left unmatched. The CDR3 runs 15 residues. The CDR3 spells CASSPQGGDGNTIYF. The CDR3 DNA reads as TGTGCCAGCAGCCCCCAGGGGGGCGACGGGAACACCATATATTTT.

The chain joins TRBV15 to TRBJ2-5; D may be TRBD2 (6 bases). The CDR3 consists of 14 residues. Germline values: CDR1 LNHNV, CDR2 YYDKDF (reference sequence). V lost 4 bases to trimming and J lost 1 base, with 10 bases between them. CDR3 loop: CATSKGTLQETQYF. DNA of the CDR3: TGTGCCACCAGCAAAGGGACTCTCCAAGAGACCCAGTACTTC.

The chain recombines TRBV6-5 with TRBJ1-5; D gene unclear. Between the trimmed V and J ends, which lost 5 bases and 0 bases, there was a span of 11 bases. The CDR3 consists of 15 residues. Germline lookup yields CDR1 MNHEY and CDR2 SVGAGI. DNA for the CDR3: TGTGCCAGCAGTCCAACGGCATATAGCAATCAGCCCCAGCATTTT. It yields the protein CASSPTAYSNQPQHF.